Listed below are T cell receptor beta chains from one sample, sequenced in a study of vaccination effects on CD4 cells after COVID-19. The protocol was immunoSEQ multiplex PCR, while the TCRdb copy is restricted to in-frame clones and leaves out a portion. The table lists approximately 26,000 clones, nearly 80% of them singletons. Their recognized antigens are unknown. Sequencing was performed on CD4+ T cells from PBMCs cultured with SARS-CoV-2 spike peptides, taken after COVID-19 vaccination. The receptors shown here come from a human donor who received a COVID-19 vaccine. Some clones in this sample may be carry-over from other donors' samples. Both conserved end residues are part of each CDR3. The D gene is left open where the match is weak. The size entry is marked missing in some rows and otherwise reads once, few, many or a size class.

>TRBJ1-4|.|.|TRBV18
TGTGCCAGCTCACCGTTGGACGGGCTAAATGAAAAACTGTTTTTT
CASSPLDGLNEKLFF
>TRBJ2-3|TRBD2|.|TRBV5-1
TGCGCCAGCAGCTTACCTAGCGGGAGCACAGATACGCAGTATTTT
CASSLPSGSTDTQYF
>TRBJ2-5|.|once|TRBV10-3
TGTGCCATCAGTGAGTCTGGACAGAGGGTGGCCCAGTACTTC
CAISESGQRVAQYF
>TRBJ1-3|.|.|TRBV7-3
TGTGCCAGCAGCGCCGCTTCTGGAAACACCATATATTTT
CASSAASGNTIYF
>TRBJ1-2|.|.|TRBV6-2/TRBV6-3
TGTGCCAGCAGCTCACTACAGAGGACGGATCTCTATGGCTACACCTTC
CASSSLQRTDLYGYTF
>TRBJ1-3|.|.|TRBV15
TGTGCCACCAGCAGATTCGACAGCTCTGGAAACACCATATATTTT
CATSRFDSSGNTIYF
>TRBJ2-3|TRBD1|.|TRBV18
TGTGCCAGCTCACCACGACAGGGTGATACGCAGTATTTT
CASSPRQGDTQYF
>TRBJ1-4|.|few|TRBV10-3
TGTGCCATCAGTGACAGGGAGAGTGAAAAACTGTTTTTT
CAISDRESEKLFF
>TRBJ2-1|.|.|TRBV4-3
TGCGCCAGCAGCCCTAGGAGGTACAATGAGCAGTTCTTC
CASSPRRYNEQFF
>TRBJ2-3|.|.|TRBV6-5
TGTGCCAGCAGTTACTCGTGGGCCCCCCTTGGAGATACGCAGTATTTT
CASSYSWAPLGDTQYF
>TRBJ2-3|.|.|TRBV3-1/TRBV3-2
TGTGCCAGCATGAACGGGGGCCTAAGCACAGATACGCAGTATTTT
CASMNGGLSTDTQYF
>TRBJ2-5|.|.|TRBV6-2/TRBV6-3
TGTGCCAGCAGTAATTCGCTGAGGGGCCAAGAGACCCAGTACTTC
CASSNSLRGQETQYF
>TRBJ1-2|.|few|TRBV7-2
TGTGCCAGCAGCTCGGCTGGAGAAGTTTTGGGCTACACCTTC
CASSSAGEVLGYTF
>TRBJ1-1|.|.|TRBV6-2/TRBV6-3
TGTGCCAGCAGCTTTCGCATGAACACTGAAGCTTTCTTT
CASSFRMNTEAFF
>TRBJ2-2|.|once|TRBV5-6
TGTGCCAGCAGCTTAGGGGGGCGGAAGACCGGGGAGCTGTTTTTT
CASSLGGRKTGELFF